This TCR beta chain was found in a study of Graves' ophthalmopathy and Graves' hyperthyroidism. The TCR beta CDR3 regions underwent amplification from RNA transcripts. HTBI primers were employed in first-round RT-PCR, then a second-round multiplex PCR followed. Each CDR3 protein is one row after TCRdb ran MiXCR on the multiplex PCR reads. This table holds more than 1,000,000 distinct CDR3 sequences, less than 45% found once. As for this clonotype: A single base separates this from a much larger clone, so it may be a read error.

The CDR3 length is 12 residues. Germline V lookup: CDR1 LNHDA, CDR2 SQIVND (reference sequence). The J gene is TRBJ2-5, the V gene TRBV19; 7 bases align to TRBD1. The sequence came from an adult man with Graves' hyperthyroidism. Sequenced sample: peripheral blood or thyroid tissue (not recorded which). The CDR3 sequence is CASNDREETRYF. The CDR3 coding sequence is TGTGCCAGTAACGACAGGGAAGAGACCCGGTACTTC.